The 24 T cell receptor beta chains below come from one sample, sequenced in a study of vaccination effects on CD4 cells after COVID-19. Here immunoSEQ multiplex PCR was the method, and the copy in TCRdb shows in-frame clones only, minus some. Here the sample spans roughly 70,000 clones, roughly 73% being singletons. The antigens these receptors bind are not known. In the ViraFEST assay, antigen-specific CD4+ clonotypes were identified by expansion after peptide-pool stimulation. Subsequent to a culture period of 10 to 11 days, CD4+ T cells were isolated. Sometime from March through December 2020, the person acquired a SARS-CoV-2 infection that PCR confirmed. The sample consisted of CD4+ T cells from PBMCs cultured with HIV peptides, taken before COVID-19 vaccination. Subset noted: HIV-1 Nef peptide pool negative control/reference culture. The receptors were gathered from a human donor who had a prior SARS-CoV-2 infection.

This chain links TRBV6-6 with TRBJ2-3; perhaps TRBD2 as D (5 bases). Trimming shortened V by 8 bases and J by 4 bases, and 13 bases separated the two germline ends. In germline, CDR1 is MNHNY, CDR2 SVGAGI (reference sequence). The CDR3 has 13 amino acids. The CDR3 sequence is CASSSWESDTQYF. The CDR3 DNA is TGTGCCAGCTCTTCTTGGGAGTCAGATACGCAGTATTTT.

The chain joins TRBV30 to TRBJ1-3, with unresolved D. The V and J ends lost 0 bases and 4 bases respectively, with 7 bases between them. Germline-derived CDR1 and CDR2 are GTSNPN and SVGIG (reference sequence). The CDR3 is 13 amino acids. CDR3 sequence (DNA): TGTGCCTGGAGTGTGGTTACAGGAAACACCATATATTTT. Protein product: CAWSVVTGNTIYF.

V and J are TRBV5-6 and TRBJ2-7; TRBD1 matches at 7 bases. V shed 1 base, J shed 4 bases, and the junction held 5 bases outside the gene matches. Germline V CDR1 and CDR2: SGHDT, YYEEEE. The CDR3 is 14 amino acids. The CDR3 loop reads CASSLRTGGYEQYF. DNA for the CDR3: TGTGCCAGCAGCTTGAGGACAGGAGGTTACGAGCAGTACTTC.

This chain connects TRBV5-1 to TRBJ1-1; D unresolved. V was shortened by 0 bases and J by 2 bases, with 17 bases between the two germline ends. CDR1 is SGHRS, CDR2 YFSETQ, per germline. This CDR3 has 17 residues. The DNA of the CDR3 is TGCGCCAGCAGCTTGGGCCCAACGCAATCCACAAACACTGAAGCTTTCTTT. This translates into CASSLGPTQSTNTEAFF.

A few counts support this clone. This chain uses TRBV11-2 with TRBJ2-1, with 10 bases aligning to TRBD2. The V gene end was trimmed by 2 bases and the J gene end by 15 bases; junction bases not matched to a gene: 10. This CDR3 is 14 amino acids long. Germline CDR1 SGHAT, CDR2 FQNNGV. This chain's CDR3 is CASSLWGAGGPGFF. The CDR3 nucleotides read TGTGCCAGCAGCTTATGGGGAGCGGGAGGGCCGGGGTTCTTC.

This chain uses TRBV15 with TRBJ2-7; the D gene is possibly TRBD1 (5 bases). The length of the CDR3 is 12 residues. Per the germline V gene, CDR1 is LNHNV and CDR2 is YYDKDF (reference sequence). The V gene lost 6 bases and the J gene lost 10 bases, with 16 bases spanning the gap. This CDR3 reads CATSSTKGAQYF. In DNA form, the CDR3 reads TGTGCCACCAGTTCTACAAAAGGGGCACAGTACTTC.

This clone was seen more than once but under ten times. The junction does not match germline at one end; this may be a read error. V gene TRBV7-7 combines with J gene TRBJ2-7; D remains unclear. The germline V gene encodes CDR1 SSHAT and CDR2 FNYEAQ (reference sequence). CDR3 size: 15 residues. CDR3 nucleotides: TGTGCTAGCAGCCTATCCCCTCTGAGCTCCTACGAGCAGTACTTC. Encoded protein: CASSLSPLSSYEQYF.

There are a few counts of this clone. The chain carries TRBV4-1 and TRBJ2-6; 7 nucleotides line up with TRBD1. The CDR3 totals 18 residues. Per the germline V gene, CDR1 is MGHRA and CDR2 is YSYEKL. J lost 2 bases, V lost 3 bases, and 10 bases had no gene match. CDR3 sequence reads: CASSQMGQSSAGANVLTF. In nucleotides, the CDR3 is TGCGCCAGCAGCCAGATGGGACAGAGTAGCGCTGGGGCCAACGTCCTGACTTTC.

The chain uses TRBV7-2 and TRBJ2-5, with D perhaps matching TRBD2 (7 bases). Germline V gives CDR1 SGHTA, CDR2 FQGNSA. V lost 0 bases, J lost 5 bases, and 10 bases lay in between. CDR3 length equals 14 residues. The CDR3 DNA is TGTGCCAGCAGCTTAGCGGCGGGGGCCGAGACCCAGTACTTC. This translates into CASSLAAGAETQYF.

The chain couples TRBV9 to TRBJ2-5; D ambiguous. V lost 0 bases, J lost 2 bases, and 5 bases lay in between. CDR3 length: 13 residues. Per germline, CDR1 SGDLS and CDR2 YYNGEE. This chain's CDR3 is CASSVGQQETQYF. CDR3 nucleotides: TGTGCCAGCAGCGTAGGACAACAAGAGACCCAGTACTTC. The whole variable domain, remainder taken from reference TRBV9 and TRBJ2-5, is DSGVTQTPKHLITATGQRVTLRCSPRSGDLSVYWYQQSLDQGLQFLIQYYNGEERAKGNILERFSAQQFPDLHSELNLSSLELGDSALYFCASSVGQQETQYFGPGTRLLVL.

This clone showed up just once. This sequence joins TRBV18 and TRBJ2-3; 10 nucleotides line up with TRBD2. The CDR3 spans 16 residues. The trim removed 5 bases at V and 4 bases at J, leaving 9 bases unmatched. Germline loops: CDR1 KGHSH, CDR2 LQKENI. The CDR3 nucleotides are TGTGCCAGCTCAGCGGGGCTAGCGGGGGTAGCAGATACGCAGTATTTT. It encodes CASSAGLAGVADTQYF.

J is TRBJ2-7 and V is TRBV18, with 11 bases lining up with TRBD2. With V trimmed by 3 bases and J by 0 bases, 13 bases remained unmatched. This CDR3 is 19 amino acids long. Germline V CDR1 and CDR2: KGHSH, LQKENI. CDR3 sequence reads: CASSPGTSGPTTSSYEQYF. The CDR3 coding sequence is TGTGCCAGCTCACCCGGGACTAGCGGACCCACCACTAGCTCCTACGAGCAGTACTTC.

This rearrangement joins TRBV28 to TRBJ1-5; D might be TRBD1 (6 bases). Trimming stripped 5 bases from V and 2 bases from J, with 13 bases between. The CDR3 is made up of 15 amino acids. The germline V gene encodes CDR1 MDHEN and CDR2 SYDVKM. CDR3: CASSTGFRGNQPQHF. CDR3 nucleotide sequence: TGTGCCAGCAGTACAGGGTTCCGGGGCAATCAGCCCCAGCATTTT.

For the CDR3, the DNA is TGTGCCAGCTCACCGGTCCAGGCCACTGAAGCTTTCTTT. Translated: CASSPVQATEAFF. The V and J genes are TRBV18 and TRBJ1-1, with D uncertain. This CDR3 region has 13 residues. Looked up from germline, CDR1 is KGHSH and CDR2 is LQKENI. Trimming removed 3 bases from V and 4 bases from J, with 9 bases in between.

J is TRBJ1-6 and V is TRBV6-6; tentative D call: TRBD1 (5 bases). The CDR3 contains 14 residues. Trimming took off 3 bases at V and 13 bases at J, with 16 bases between the two ends. Germline CDR1 reads MNHNY; CDR2 reads SVGAGI (reference sequence). This CDR3 reads CASSYRRGTSPLHF. CDR3 sequence (DNA): TGTGCCAGCAGTTATCGGAGGGGTACTTCGCCCCTCCACTTT.

The table lists this clone with a few counts. The V call is TRBV12-3 or TRBV12-4, the J call TRBJ1-2; D gene unclear. The germline V and J ends were trimmed by 1 base and 3 bases, with 6 bases remaining between them. This CDR3 is built from 13 residues. Here the CDR3 reads CASSLGVDYGYTF. In DNA form, the CDR3 reads TGTGCCAGCAGTTTAGGGGTCGACTATGGCTACACCTTC.

The CDR3 region has the DNA TGTGCCAGCAGCTTACGGACCGAGTTTAAACAGTACTTC. Protein: CASSLRTEFKQYF. The chain couples TRBV12-3 or TRBV12-4 to TRBJ2-5; D gene unclear. The V end was cut by 6 bases, the J end by 11 bases, with 19 bases between. This CDR3 is built from 13 residues.

The chain has TRBV5-4 and TRBJ1-2; 7 bases agree with TRBD1. Germline V lookup: CDR1 SGHNT, CDR2 YYREEE (reference sequence). V trimming: 4 bases; J trimming: 3 bases; junction bases outside the gene matches: 6. The CDR3 is 14 residues long. CDR3 in amino acids: CASSKTGRDYGYTF. The DNA of the CDR3 is TGTGCCAGCAGCAAGACAGGGCGAGACTATGGCTACACCTTC.

V and J are TRBV7-2 and TRBJ2-5; TRBD2 matches 8 bases. Germline V gene data show CDR1 as SGHTA and CDR2 as FQGNSA. The CDR3 runs 15 residues. V gave up 3 bases and J gave up 2 bases; unmatched junction bases: 5. CDR3 amino acids: CASSLVGTRQETQYF. The CDR3 bases are TGTGCCAGCAGCTTGGTCGGGACTAGACAAGAGACCCAGTACTTC.

The J gene is TRBJ2-1, the V gene TRBV6-5, with a tentative D call TRBD1 (6 bases). The germline gives CDR1 MNHEY, CDR2 SVGAGI. The CDR3 runs 12 residues. Between the trimmed V and J ends, which lost 2 bases and 15 bases, there was a span of 14 bases. CDR3 nucleotides: TGTGCCAGCAGTTACCGGGCAGGGGCGTGGTTCTTC. It codes for CASSYRAGAWFF.

This chain links TRBV3-1 (or the pseudogene TRBV3-2) with TRBJ1-2; 7 bases line up with TRBD1. Germline trimming cut 4 bases from V and 8 bases from J; bases unmatched to any gene: 10. CDR3 length: 14 residues. Germline V CDR1 and CDR2: LGHDT, YNNKEL (reference sequence). CDR3 sequence (DNA): TGTGCCAGCAGCCCCCGGACAGGTCAATGGGGCTACACCTTC. This sequence encodes CASSPRTGQWGYTF.

The rearrangement uses TRBV10-3 and TRBJ2-7; 9 bases match TRBD1. CDR3 length equals 16 residues. CDR1 and CDR2 (germline): ENHRY, SYGVKD. The trim removed 1 base at V and 0 bases at J, leaving 4 bases unmatched. Here the CDR3 reads CAISEFGTGSSYEQYF. The CDR3 DNA follows: TGTGCCATCAGTGAGTTTGGGACAGGGAGCTCCTACGAGCAGTACTTC.

J is TRBJ2-7 and V is TRBV5-1; tentatively, D is TRBD2 (6 bases). V lost 8 bases to trimming and J lost 6 bases, with 18 bases between them. The CDR3 is 13 amino acids. The V gene's germline CDR1 is SGHRS and CDR2 YFSETQ. CDR3 in amino acids: CASNSGERAEQYF. The CDR3 DNA follows: TGCGCCAGTAATTCGGGGGAGCGGGCCGAGCAGTACTTC.

This clone was recorded a few times. The chain is built from TRBV7-9 and TRBJ2-1, with 8 bases identical to TRBD2. Germline CDR1 and CDR2: SEHNR and FQNEAQ (reference sequence). The CDR3 is 17 residues long. V shed 5 bases and J 10 bases; nucleotides not matched to a gene: 19. The CDR3 here is CASSREGVTRGVQEQFF. The CDR3 DNA sequence: TGTGCCAGCAGCCGGGAGGGGGTAACGCGGGGAGTCCAGGAGCAGTTCTTC.